This T cell receptor beta chain was profiled in a study of cytomegalovirus exposure and HLA in healthy donors. Concerning this clone: Its specificity is not known.

PCR employed 60 Vbeta and 13 Jbeta primers. Clones were sequenced by immunoSEQ multiplex PCR, and TCRdb holds only the in-frame ones, with some missing. The sample lists approximately 160,000 clones; around 68% were seen once. Points from the study as a whole: Previous analysis showed most TCR beta V segments were productive about 90% or about 30% of the time. Accurate prediction of HLA-A and HLA-B alleles (for most subjects) was reportedly achieved from TCR beta sequences. The authors considered a cluster of highly shared sequence variants likely to be a sequencing artifact.

The germline CDR1 and CDR2 sequences are SGHVS and FNYEAQ. The CDR3 totals 15 residues. The V segment lost 1 base and the J segment 0 bases; nucleotides outside the gene matches: 3. The sample consisted of PBMCs. This chain connects TRBV7-6 to TRBJ2-7; 7 nucleotides line up with TRBD2. The TCR originated in a woman aged 40 to 50 in good health and CMV-seropositive. The CDR3 bases are TGTGCCAGCAGCTTAGGGGCGGGAGCCTCCTACGAGCAGTACTTC. This gives the protein CASSLGAGASYEQYF.